This TCR beta chain was sequenced during a study of identical twins. Study results and limitations: Out-of-frame beta chain sequences displayed weaker excess sharing between twins. Monozygotic twins shared more out-of-frame TCR alpha than recombination models predicted.

MiXCR was run by TCRdb on the 5' RACE reads, yielding one entry per CDR3 protein. The sample contains hundreds of thousands of distinct CDR3 sequences, around 8.6% of which appear only once. The sample holds a few counts of this clonotype. Its antigen is not known. Trimming at V came to 3 bases and at J to 5 bases, leaving 11 bases not matched to a gene. CDR1 is SGHAT, CDR2 FQNNGV, per germline. The CDR3 is 16 residues long. This same sample was also part of a study on yellow fever vaccine responses in identical twins. That source adds: Twin vaccine T cell responses reportedly seemed partly convergent, partly personalized.

Sequenced: PBMCs. The receptor comes from a woman aged 18-29 years in good health. V and J are TRBV11-2 and TRBJ2-5; 8 bases agree with TRBD2. CDR3 DNA sequence: TGTGCCAGCAGCTTTGACGGGGGGGGATTCGTTGAGACCCAGTACTTC. It encodes CASSFDGGGFVETQYF.